One sample yielded the 2 T cell receptor beta chains listed below, sequenced in a study of chemoradiotherapy in HPV16-positive cancers. Sequenced by immunoSEQ multiplex PCR; TCRdb stores in-frame clones only, minus some. The repertoire holds 9,000 or so clones, with about 91% as singletons. This specimen consisted of blood, obtained from a patient who underwent chemoradiotherapy. The receptors stem from a human donor with HPV-associated anogenital cancer.

The chain employs TRBV5-1 and TRBJ1-1, with unresolved D. The germline gives CDR1 SGHRS, CDR2 YFSETQ. This CDR3 has 14 amino acids. V gave up 4 bases and J gave up 1 base, with 11 bases separating them. The CDR3 nucleotides are TGCGCCAGCAGCACAACCGCGGGGAACACTGAAGCTTTCTTT. Protein product: CASSTTAGNTEAFF.

The gene calls are TRBV6-5 and TRBJ2-2, with TRBD1 matching over 9 bases. Trimming at V came to 3 bases and at J to 5 bases, leaving 7 bases not matched to a gene. Germline V gene lookup returns CDR1 MNHEY and CDR2 SVGAGI. The CDR3 spans 16 residues. The CDR3 is CASSYSGQGMTGELFF. Here the CDR3 DNA reads TGTGCCAGCAGTTATTCGGGACAGGGAATGACCGGGGAGCTGTTTTTT.